This TCR beta chain is from a study of cytomegalovirus exposure and HLA in healthy donors. Study outcomes and limitations: A later look showed TCR association rates differing by HLA locus, highest for DRB1 and lowest for HLA-C.

The primer mix had 60 Vbeta and 13 Jbeta primers. Repertoires were generated with immunoSEQ multiplex PCR, while TCRdb's copy carries only in-frame clones and drops some. There are around 100,000 clones in the sample; 65% to 80% occur only once, and 3% to 4% lies in the top ten. As concerns this clone: Antigen specificity is unknown.

The germline gives CDR1 MNHNS, CDR2 SASEGT. The CDR3 consists of 16 residues. V lost 2 bases to trimming and J lost 6 bases, with 14 bases between them. Sequences were obtained from PBMCs. The sequence was collected from a woman between 40 and 55 years old in good health and CMV-seronegative. This chain links TRBV6-1 with TRBJ1-6, with D possibly TRBD1 on 6 matching bases. The CDR3 loop is CASSEWWGLSNSPLHF. The CDR3 coding sequence is TGTGCCAGCAGTGAATGGTGGGGGCTCTCTAATTCACCCCTCCACTTT.